This T cell receptor (beta chain) was sequenced for a study of CD8+ T cells in alopecia areata. Treatment defined: oral pan-JAK inhibitor, 5-10 mg twice daily. Punch biopsies of lesional scalp, plus peripheral blood, were taken from alopecia areata patients. As regards this clone: Its antigen remains unidentified.

With 9 bases removed from V and 4 bases from J, the gap between germline ends came to 13 bases. Germline values: CDR1 LNHNV, CDR2 YYDKDF (reference sequence). The CDR3 sequence is 12 residues long. Sequencing used cDNA as its template, made by extracting RNA and reverse transcribing it. Method: immunoSEQ multiplex PCR; TCRdb's copy keeps in-frame clones and lacks some. This sample has roughly 180,000 clones, with about 55% found just once. Regarding the study as a whole: With just one nonresponder, it is still uncertain whether baseline CD8+ expansion relates to response. Clonality in lesional scalp, especially alopecia totalis/universalis, exceeded that of normal scalp. Normal skin contains resident alphabeta T cells, and these are also sequenced in scalp samples.

Sequenced material: CD8+ T cells sorted from blood, taken at week 24, from a patient treated with tofacitinib. This TCR was sampled from a human donor with alopecia areata. The chain has TRBV15 and TRBJ2-7; D gene uncertain. The CDR3 sequence: CATGPDTYEQYF. The CDR3 bases are TGTGCCACTGGGCCCGACACTTACGAGCAGTACTTC.